Listed below are T cell receptor beta chains from one sample, sequenced in a study of shared clonotypes between healthy human individuals. Some clones are missing from TCRdb's copy, which holds only in-frame ones; the method was immunoSEQ multiplex PCR. Here the sample spans around 2.5 million clones, 90% to 95% being singletons. The sample consisted of naive CD4+ T cells from PBMCs. Every receptor here comes from a man aged 18 to 29 in good health. Some clones in this sample may be carry-over from other donors' samples. The CDR3 runs from the conserved cysteine through the conserved F or W. D genes are given only for firm matches. Rows give clone size only sometimes, using once, few, many, or a class for an expanded clone.

clone_size d_call j_call v_call cdr3_aa cdr3_nt
. . TRBJ2-1 TRBV7-8 CASNRGGGEQFF TGTGCCAGCAACCGCGGGGGCGGAGAGCAGTTCTTC
. . TRBJ2-1 TRBV7-3 CASSLRVSSYNEQFF TGTGCCAGCAGCTTAAGGGTGAGCTCCTACAATGAGCAGTTCTTC
. . TRBJ2-2 TRBV19 CASTIWPGELFF TGTGCCAGTACCATCTGGCCCGGGGAGCTGTTTTTT
once . TRBJ1-1 TRBV5-5 CASSFLRGAEAFF TGTGCCAGCAGCTTCCTGAGGGGGGCTGAAGCTTTCTTT
. . TRBJ2-3 TRBV29-1 CSVGAGVGADTQYF TGCAGCGTTGGGGCCGGGGTTGGTGCAGATACGCAGTATTTT
. . TRBJ2-2 TRBV5-1 CASSPRRAKANTGELFF TGCGCCAGCAGCCCCCGTCGGGCCAAAGCGAACACCGGGGAGCTGTTTTTT
. TRBD1 TRBJ2-2 TRBV2 CANRRDRNTGELFF TGTGCCAACCGCCGGGACAGGAACACCGGGGAGCTGTTTTTT
once TRBD1 TRBJ1-2 TRBV29-1 CSVVQGGYGYTF TGCAGCGTCGTACAGGGGGGATATGGCTACACCTTC
. . TRBJ2-3 TRBV4-1 CASSKTGTAADTQYF TGCGCCAGCAGTAAAACCGGGACGGCGGCAGATACGCAGTATTTT
. TRBD1 TRBJ1-1 TRBV5-1 CASSPDRQGNTEAFF TGCGCCAGCAGCCCCGACCGACAGGGGAACACTGAAGCTTTCTTT
. TRBD1 TRBJ2-2 TRBV10-3 CAIASGTGDTGELFF TGTGCCATCGCCTCCGGGACAGGGGACACCGGGGAGCTGTTTTTT
. TRBD1 TRBJ2-3 TRBV28 CASSPGQAGTDTQYF TGTGCCAGCAGTCCAGGACAGGCGGGCACAGATACGCAGTATTTT
. TRBD1 TRBJ1-1 TRBV7-3 CASSRTGGLDEAFF TGTGCCAGCAGCCGTACAGGGGGCCTAGACGAAGCTTTCTTT
. . TRBJ2-7 TRBV2 CASSSNRAVSYEQYF TGTGCCAGCAGTTCCAACAGGGCCGTATCCTACGAGCAGTACTTC
. . TRBJ2-2 TRBV11-3 CASSGGSLRTGELFF TGTGCCAGCAGCGGAGGGTCCTTGAGGACCGGGGAGCTGTTTTTT
few . TRBJ1-1 TRBV25-1 CASSATGQGTEAFF TGTGCCAGCAGTGCCACGGGACAAGGCACTGAAGCTTTCTTT
. . TRBJ2-1 TRBV6-1 CASSTRDPTIDEQFF TGTGCCAGCAGTACCCGGGACCCCACCATCGATGAGCAGTTCTTC
. TRBD2 TRBJ2-1 TRBV10-3 CAISEGVSGRAYNEQFF TGTGCCATCAGTGAGGGGGTAAGCGGGAGGGCCTACAATGAGCAGTTCTTC
. TRBD2 TRBJ2-1 TRBV5-4 CASSLGGRAREQFF TGTGCCAGCAGCTTGGGCGGGAGGGCGCGGGAGCAGTTCTTC
. . TRBJ1-1 TRBV7-9 CASSLGNRNTEAFF TGTGCCAGCAGCTTAGGGAACAGGAACACTGAAGCTTTCTTT
. . TRBJ1-2 TRBV9 CASSVAAAYGYTF TGTGCCAGCAGCGTAGCGGCAGCCTATGGCTACACCTTC
. . TRBJ2-2 TRBV11-3 CASSLTGYSSELFF TGTGCCAGCAGCTTGACGGGGTACTCTTCGGAGCTGTTTTTT
. . TRBJ2-2 TRBV11-2 CASSPIRGFATGELFF TGTGCCAGCAGCCCGATTAGGGGGTTCGCCACCGGGGAGCTGTTTTTT
. . TRBJ2-7 TRBV25-1 CASSENSQGAYEQYF TGTGCCAGCAGTGAAAACTCACAGGGAGCGTACGAGCAGTACTTC
. . TRBJ2-1 TRBV27 CASSGRSDEQFF TGTGCCAGCAGCGGCCGGAGCGATGAGCAGTTCTTC
. TRBD2 TRBJ2-2 TRBV30 CAWRRTSGNTGELFF TGTGCCTGGAGAAGAACTAGCGGAAACACCGGGGAGCTGTTTTTT
. . TRBJ2-1 TRBV30 CAWGRYGGRNSYNEQFF TGTGCCTGGGGAAGGTATGGCGGCCGCAACTCCTACAATGAGCAGTTCTTC
. . TRBJ1-3 TRBV18 CASSPPGSGNTIYF TGTGCCAGCTCACCACCGGGCTCTGGAAACACCATATATTTT
. . TRBJ2-3 TRBV28 CASNKRGGTQYF TGTGCCAGCAACAAAAGGGGTGGGACGCAGTATTTT
. . TRBJ2-5 TRBV7-8 CASSRIRPPGQETQYF TGTGCCAGCAGCCGAATTCGGCCCCCAGGGCAAGAGACCCAGTACTTC
. TRBD2 TRBJ2-3 TRBV29-1 CSVGLAGVADTQYF TGCAGCGTTGGACTAGCGGGAGTTGCTGATACGCAGTATTTT
once TRBD1 TRBJ1-4 TRBV2 CASSRTGIVEKLFF TGTGCCAGCAGTCGGACAGGGATTGTGGAAAAACTGTTTTTT
. . TRBJ1-1 TRBV5-6 CASSLPVAGTEAFF TGTGCCAGCAGCTTGCCGGTGGCGGGCACTGAAGCTTTCTTT
once . TRBJ1-5 TRBV28 CASSTWTLYSNQPQHF TGTGCCAGCAGTACCTGGACACTTTATAGCAATCAGCCCCAGCATTTT
once . TRBJ2-7 TRBV5-4 CASSLLGYEQYF TGTGCCAGCAGCTTACTTGGTTACGAGCAGTACTTC
once TRBD1 TRBJ2-3 TRBV6-6 CASGQGSADMQYF TGTGCCAGTGGACAGGGTTCGGCAGATATGCAGTATTTT
. . TRBJ1-2 TRBV9 CASSVDINYGYTF TGTGCCAGCAGCGTAGATATCAACTATGGCTACACCTTC
once TRBD1 TRBJ1-2 TRBV10-3 CAISGRWDRGYGYTF TGTGCCATCAGTGGAAGATGGGACAGGGGATATGGCTACACCTTC
. . TRBJ1-1 TRBV30 CAWRIGNTEAFF TGTGCCTGGAGAATTGGAAACACTGAAGCTTTCTTT
. . TRBJ2-3 TRBV28 CASKGSGDTQYF TGTGCCAGCAAGGGGTCCGGGGATACGCAGTATTTT
. . TRBJ2-7 TRBV14 CASSQLGLRGDTYEQYF TGTGCCAGCAGCCAGTTGGGACTCAGGGGGGATACCTACGAGCAGTACTTC
. . TRBJ1-5 TRBV6-5 CASSNAGWARPQHF TGTGCCAGCAGTAACGCGGGCTGGGCGCGGCCCCAGCATTTT
. . TRBJ1-5 TRBV19 CASSRYPPREQPQHF TGTGCCAGTAGTCGATATCCCCCCAGGGAGCAGCCCCAGCATTTT
. . TRBJ1-1 TRBV9 CASSVVGEKAFF TGTGCCAGCAGCGTAGTGGGCGAGAAAGCTTTCTTT
. . TRBJ1-3 TRBV28 CASRVGGNTIYF TGTGCCAGCAGGGTGGGCGGAAACACCATATATTTT
few . TRBJ1-1 TRBV7-3 CASSLSSSRVRF TGTGCCAGCAGCTTAAGCTCCTCCCGGGTTCGTTTT
. . TRBJ2-6 TRBV21-1 CASSKEGAGANVLTF TGTGCCAGCAGCAAAGAGGGGGCTGGGGCCAACGTCCTGACTTTC
. . TRBJ1-1 TRBV27 CASSLGPGTEAFF TGTGCCAGCAGCCTGGGGCCGGGAACTGAAGCTTTCTTT
. TRBD1 TRBJ2-5 TRBV29-1 CSVGQGAETQYF TGCAGCGTTGGGCAGGGGGCAGAGACCCAGTACTTC
. . TRBJ2-1 TRBV15 CATSSAALGFGNEQFF TGTGCCACCAGCAGCGCAGCACTAGGATTCGGCAATGAGCAGTTCTTC
. . TRBJ2-3 TRBV25-1 CASSEGLSGAADTQYF TGTGCCAGCAGTGAGGGGCTTTCAGGGGCGGCAGATACGCAGTATTTT